This TCR beta chain was captured by sequencing in a study of T cell repertoires in cytomegalovirus infection. Findings and limits, study-wide: Carriage of CMV together with the relevant HLA was identifiable through cumulative public TCR beta family frequency.

MiXCR, run by TCRdb on the reads, gives a single entry per CDR3 protein. The sample consists of approximately 150,000 distinct CDR3 sequences, 5.5% to 8% of them appearing once. As concerns this clonotype: What it recognizes is unknown.

Specimen: PBMCs. The receptor's source is a human donor in good health (CMV status not recorded). Some clones in this sample may be carry-over from other donors' samples.

CDR3 amino acids: CASSQGGGYNTGELFF. The CDR3 DNA is TGCGCCAGCAGCCAAGGAGGAGGGTATAACACCGGGGAGCTGTTTTTT. The chain combines TRBV4-1 with TRBJ2-2; perhaps TRBD2 as D (6 bases). The V gene's germline CDR1 is MGHRA and CDR2 YSYEKL. The V gene lost 1 base and the J gene lost 2 bases, with 11 bases spanning the gap. The length of the CDR3 is 16 residues.